These 23 T cell receptor beta chains came from one sample sequenced in a study of cytomegalovirus exposure and HLA in healthy donors. PCR amplification relied on 60 Vbeta primers (plus 13 Jbeta primers). Libraries were prepared by immunoSEQ multiplex PCR; TCRdb keeps only in-frame clonotypes and omits some of them. The clone table shows 70,000 or so clones, with the ten largest holding under 3%. Input material: PBMCs. These receptors all come from a middle-aged man in good health and CMV-seronegative.

The rearrangement links TRBV7-8 to TRBJ1-6; 8 bases line up with TRBD1. CDR3 length: 14 amino acids. V was clipped by 3 bases and J by 10 bases; unmatched bases: 5. CDR1 and CDR2 from the germline V gene are SGHVS and FQNEAQ. The CDR3, as DNA: TGTGCCAGCAGCTTGGACAGGGCAGGATCACCCCTCCACTTT. Protein product: CASSLDRAGSPLHF.

This sequence joins TRBV2 and TRBJ1-2; 7 bases align to TRBD1. V shed 1 base, J shed 3 bases, and the junction held 5 bases outside the gene matches. There are 15 residues in the CDR3. Germline CDR1 SNHLY, CDR2 FYNNEI. CDR3 sequence (DNA): TGTGCCAGCAGTGAAGATGGACAGGTTTACTATGGCTACACCTTC. It specifies CASSEDGQVYYGYTF.

The chain is built from TRBV2 and TRBJ1-5; weak D call: TRBD1 (6 bases). Germline CDR1 reads SNHLY; CDR2 reads FYNNEI. The V and J ends lost 5 bases and 2 bases respectively, with 10 bases between them. The CDR3 consists of 14 residues. The CDR3 region has the DNA TGTGCCAGCAGTCTAGGGGGAGGCAATCAGCCCCAGCATTTT. Its translation: CASSLGGGNQPQHF. Combining the CDR3 with reference TRBV2 and TRBJ1-5 gives the whole variable domain EPEVTQTPSHQVTQMGQEVILRCVPISNHLYFYWYRQILGQKVEFLVSFYNNEISEKSEIFDDQFSVERPDGSNFTLKIRSTKLEDSAMYFCASSLGGGNQPQHFGDGTRLSIL.

The V and J genes are TRBV11-2 and TRBJ2-1; 11 bases are a match to TRBD2. CDR3 length equals 19 residues. V dropped 2 bases and J dropped 0; count of bases not matched to a gene: 9. CDR1 is SGHAT, CDR2 FQNNGV, per germline. Here the CDR3 reads CASSLTSGGTRSSYNEQFF. DNA of the CDR3: TGTGCCAGCAGCTTAACTAGCGGGGGTACAAGGAGCTCCTACAATGAGCAGTTCTTC.

Written as DNA, the CDR3 is TGTGCCAGCAGCTGGGACAGGGACTACAATGAGCAGTTCTTC. Encoded protein: CASSWDRDYNEQFF. This chain joins TRBV5-4 and TRBJ2-1; 9 nucleotides align to TRBD1. This CDR3 has 14 residues. With V trimmed by 3 bases and J by 3 bases, 1 base remained unmatched. Germline V lookup: CDR1 SGHNT, CDR2 YYREEE (reference sequence). The full variable domain, with the rest looked up from reference TRBV5-4 and TRBJ2-1, is ETGVTQSPTHLIKTRGQQVTLRCSSQSGHNTVSWYQQALGQGPQFIFQYYREEENGRGNFPPRFSGLQFPNYSSELNVNALELDDSALYLCASSWDRDYNEQFFGPGTRLTVL.

On this clone itself: The same CDR3 also results from other DNA sequences found in this sample. The V gene is TRBV14, the J gene TRBJ1-4, with 9 bases fitting TRBD1. The CDR3 is 15 amino acids. Germline CDR1 SGHDN, CDR2 FVKESK. J was trimmed by 7 bases and V by 6 bases; bases with no gene match: 9. In DNA, the CDR3 is TGTGCCAGCAGTCCCCTCGGGACAGGGCGTGAAAAACTGTTTTTT. It translates to CASSPLGTGREKLFF.

This chain links TRBV7-2 with TRBJ1-1, with a weak D call TRBD1 (6 bases). Trimming took 4 bases from V and 5 from J, leaving 20 bases between them. The CDR3 runs to 16 residues. CDR1 is SGHTA and CDR2 is FQGNSA in the germline V gene. The CDR3 region has the DNA TGTGCCAGCAGCTCGCAGGGTTTGAGGGGGAGAACTGAAGCTTTCTTT. Its protein product is CASSSQGLRGRTEAFF.

V and J are TRBV11-3 and TRBJ1-1; D gene unclear. This CDR3 is built from 14 residues. Trimming shortened V by 5 bases and J by 3 bases, and 13 bases separated the two germline ends. CDR1 and CDR2 from the germline V gene are SGHNT and YENEEA. The CDR3 nucleotides read TGTGCCAGCAGCCCAAACGGAGGAGACACTGAAGCTTTCTTT. Amino acid sequence: CASSPNGGDTEAFF.

J is TRBJ1-2 and V is TRBV11-1; D remains ambiguous. Trimming stripped 3 bases from V and 0 bases from J, with 14 bases between. Germline CDR1 reads SGHAT; CDR2 reads FQDESV (reference sequence). The CDR3 has 16 amino acids. The CDR3 sequence: CASSFDSGQPNYGYTF. The CDR3 DNA follows: TGTGCCAGCAGCTTCGATTCGGGTCAACCTAACTATGGCTACACCTTC.

The V call is TRBV5-6, the J call TRBJ1-6; 7 nucleotides align to TRBD1. Germline CDR1 is SGHDT and CDR2 is YYEEEE. V shed 2 bases, J shed 8 bases, and the junction held 10 bases outside the gene matches. CDR3 length: 16 amino acids. The CDR3 region is CASSFKTGTMDSPLHF. Written as DNA, the CDR3 is TGTGCCAGCAGCTTTAAGACAGGGACGATGGATTCACCCCTCCACTTT.

The rearrangement joins TRBV7-2 to TRBJ2-3, with 8 bases that match TRBD2. There are 15 residues in the CDR3. The germline CDR1 and CDR2 sequences are SGHTA and FQGNSA. V shed 5 bases and J 0 bases; nucleotides not matched to a gene: 4. The CDR3 DNA sequence: TGTGCCAGCAGCAAGCGGGGGCCGAGCACAGATACGCAGTATTTT. It encodes CASSKRGPSTDTQYF.

By frequency, this clone registers medium-sized. The chain couples TRBV6-1 to TRBJ1-1, with D tentatively TRBD1 (6 bases). Between the trimmed V and J ends, which lost 4 bases and 8 bases, there was a span of 11 bases. The CDR3 is 12 amino acids. The germline V gene encodes CDR1 MNHNS and CDR2 SASEGT. The CDR3 protein is CASSGDNGEAFF. The CDR3, as DNA: TGTGCCAGCAGTGGGGACAATGGGGAAGCTTTCTTT.

V and J are TRBV10-1 and TRBJ2-1, with 8 bases that match TRBD2. Germline-derived CDR1 and CDR2 are WNHNN and SYGVQD (reference sequence). The CDR3 spans 16 residues. The junction had 12 bases not matched to a gene; V was cut back by 5 bases and J by 6 bases. CDR3 nucleotides: TGCGCCAGCAGTAGGAATGTGGCTAGCGGGTCCAATGAGCAGTTCTTC. It is translated as CASSRNVASGSNEQFF.

The genes are TRBV12-5 and TRBJ2-3; D is unresolved. Per germline, CDR1 LGHNT and CDR2 FRNRAP. The CDR3 sequence is 13 residues long. The germline V and J ends were trimmed by 0 bases and 4 bases, with 5 bases remaining between them. CDR3 nucleotide sequence: TGTGCTAGTGGTTTGGTAATCTCAGATACGCAGTATTTT. It yields the protein CASGLVISDTQYF.

The CDR3 nucleotides read TGTGCCAGCGCCGCGGGCAGAGAAAATCAGCCCCAGCATTTT. Amino acid sequence: CASAAGRENQPQHF. J is TRBJ1-5 and V is TRBV19; D uncertain. The CDR3 runs 14 residues. The germline V gene encodes CDR1 LNHDA and CDR2 SQIVND (reference sequence). Between the trimmed V and J ends, which lost 9 bases and 4 bases, there was a span of 16 bases.

This chain links TRBV4-1 with TRBJ2-7; a possible D gene is TRBD1 (6 bases). The CDR3 has 14 residues. V was clipped by 0 bases and J by 0 bases, with 6 bases between them. CDR1 and CDR2 (germline): MGHRA, YSYEKL. For the CDR3, the DNA is TGCGCCAGCAGCCAAGAGGACAGCTCCTACGAGCAGTACTTC. This gives the protein CASSQEDSSYEQYF.

The chain uses TRBV7-2 and TRBJ1-5, with D unresolved. CDR3 length: 15 residues. Germline assignment: CDR1 SGHTA and CDR2 FQGNSA. Trimming removed 1 base from V and 7 bases from J, with 14 bases in between. The CDR3 loop reads CASSLELAGGQPQHF. DNA of the CDR3: TGTGCCAGCAGCTTAGAGTTGGCAGGAGGACAGCCCCAGCATTTT. Looking up the rest from reference TRBV7-2 and TRBJ1-5 gives the full variable domain: GAGVSQSPSNKVTEKGKDVELRCDPISGHTALYWYRQSLGQGLEFLIYFQGNSAPDKSGLPSDRFSAERTGGSVSTLTIQRTQQEDSAVYLCASSLELAGGQPQHFGDGTRLSIL.

The chain employs TRBV15 and TRBJ2-4, with D perhaps matching TRBD2 (5 bases). Looked up from germline, CDR1 is LNHNV and CDR2 is YYDKDF (reference sequence). The V end lost 0 bases, the J end lost 8 bases, and 11 bases lay between the germline ends. The CDR3 is 14 residues long. The CDR3 bases are TGTGCCACCAGCAGAGATCCCGGGATAGACATTCAGTACTTC. This gives the protein CATSRDPGIDIQYF.

This chain links TRBV7-9 with TRBJ1-6, with D hard to call. The V end was cut by 5 bases, the J end by 3 bases, with 20 bases between. The CDR3 runs to 18 residues. From germline, CDR1 is SEHNR and CDR2 FQNEAQ (reference sequence). The CDR3 protein is CASSPAGIDDYYNSPLHF. DNA of the CDR3: TGTGCCAGCAGCCCCGCCGGGATAGATGACTACTATAATTCACCCCTCCACTTT. The full variable domain, completed using reference TRBV7-9 and TRBJ1-6, is DTGVSQNPRHKITKRGQNVTFRCDPISEHNRLYWYRQTLGQGPEFLTYFQNEAQLEKSRLLSDRFSAERPKGSFSTLEIQRTEQGDSAMYLCASSPAGIDDYYNSPLHFGNGTRLTVT.

The V gene is TRBV4-2, the J gene TRBJ1-4; D not resolved. The CDR3 extends over 16 amino acids. V was trimmed by 1 base and J by 5 bases, leaving 14 bases between them. CDR1 is LGHNA, CDR2 YNFKEQ, per germline. CDR3 protein: CASSQVARTPNEKLFF. CDR3 nucleotide sequence: TGTGCCAGCAGCCAAGTCGCCAGGACTCCGAATGAAAAACTGTTTTTT.

The CDR3 bases are TGTGCCAGCAGTCGAGGCAGGGGCACGGCTGAAGCTTTCTTT. This codes for CASSRGRGTAEAFF. J is TRBJ1-1 and V is TRBV9, with D tentatively TRBD1 (6 bases). There are 14 residues in the CDR3. CDR1 and CDR2 (germline): SGDLS, YYNGEE. V lost 5 bases, J lost 6 bases, and 17 bases lay in between.

CDR3 sequence (DNA): TGTGCCAGCAGCTTAGAGGGGACTACAGGGGGATACGAGCAGTACTTC. The encoded protein is CASSLEGTTGGYEQYF. The chain recombines TRBV11-2 with TRBJ2-7, with D tentatively TRBD1 (8 bases). CDR3 size: 16 residues. V was pared by 0 bases and J by 4 bases, with 16 bases between. Germline assignment: CDR1 SGHAT and CDR2 FQNNGV.

This rearrangement joins TRBV15 to TRBJ1-1, with D unresolved. Looked up from germline, CDR1 is LNHNV and CDR2 is YYDKDF (reference sequence). Trimming took 2 bases from V and 1 from J, leaving 5 bases between them. This CDR3 is 13 amino acids long. CDR3 amino acids: CATSRSKNTEAFF. The CDR3 DNA is TGTGCCACCAGCAGAAGCAAGAACACTGAAGCTTTCTTT.